This T cell receptor beta chain originates from a study of blood T cell repertoires in COVID-19. The wider study: Collection of acute and convalescent COVID-19 samples took place in the United States, Italy and Spain. PBMCs, B-cell-depleted T cells, or T cells were the source of the cDNA or gDNA that made up the material.

This CDR3 is 15 amino acids long. J gave up 0 bases and V 8 bases, and 3 bases lay outside the gene matches. Germline V gives CDR1 MNHEY, CDR2 SVGAGI. In this sample, this clone turned up a few times. Authors' data handling: For nucleated cells, counts were estimated from reference gene primer amplification. Here immunoSEQ multiplex PCR was the method, and the copy in TCRdb shows in-frame clones only, minus some. V, J and clone size are taken as reported in that table, and D and trimming were inferred from the DNA itself. The table lists about 51,000 clones, roughly 90% of them singletons, with over 1% in the top ten.

What was sequenced was peripheral blood. The chain is built from TRBV6-5 and TRBJ2-6, with 8 bases lining up with TRBD1. The TCR originated in a man in his 60s with acute or convalescent COVID-19. CDR3 DNA sequence: TGTGCCAGCGGGACAGGACACTCTGGGGCCAACGTCCTGACTTTC. Its protein is CASGTGHSGANVLTF.